A selection of T cell receptor beta chains follows, all from one sample in a study of blood T cell repertoires in COVID-19. The assay was immunoSEQ multiplex PCR, and TCRdb's table has in-frame clones only and misses some. The sample holds roughly 180,000 clones, about three quarters seen once. Sequencing was performed on peripheral blood. The receptors stem from a woman in her 50s with active or convalescent COVID-19. CDR3s include the opening cysteine and the closing phenylalanine or tryptophan. D genes are given only for firm matches. Clone size is not always given. Where it is, it says once, few, many or a class for expanded clones.

D | J | size | V | CDR3 | DNA
- | TRBJ1-2 | - | TRBV5-1 | CASSLESSGQGGYTF | TGCGCCAGCAGCTTGGAGTCCTCGGGTCAGGGGGGCTACACCTTC
TRBD1 | TRBJ1-1 | - | TRBV7-2 | CASSHRDRGTEAFF | TGTGCCAGCAGCCACCGGGACAGAGGGACTGAAGCTTTCTTT
TRBD2 | TRBJ2-3 | - | TRBV4-1 | CASSQDQAGVSDTQYF | TGCGCCAGCAGCCAAGATCAAGCGGGAGTTTCAGATACGCAGTATTTT
TRBD2 | TRBJ2-5 | - | TRBV2 | CAGTSGKETQYF | TGTGCCGGGACTAGCGGAAAAGAGACCCAGTACTTC
TRBD1 | TRBJ1-4 | - | TRBV6-1 | CASSETGTGGVGEKLFF | TGTGCCAGCAGTGAGACCGGGACAGGGGGAGTAGGAGAAAAACTGTTTTTT
TRBD2 | TRBJ2-3 | once | TRBV28 | CASSSTSRGTDTQYF | TGTGCCAGCAGTTCGACTAGCAGGGGCACAGATACGCAGTATTTT
- | TRBJ2-7 | - | TRBV4-3 | CASSQDPGTYEQYF | TGCGCCAGCAGCCAAGACCCAGGGACATACGAGCAGTACTTC
TRBD2 | TRBJ2-7 | - | TRBV28 | CASSSLRGGHPYEQYF | TGTGCCAGCAGTTCCCTTCGGGGGGGTCATCCCTACGAGCAGTACTTC
- | TRBJ1-3 | - | TRBV3-1/TRBV3-2 | CASSQVFSGNTIYF | TGTGCCAGCAGCCAAGTATTCTCTGGAAACACCATATATTTT
- | TRBJ2-3 | once | TRBV4-3 | CASNQDSDFTDTQYF | TGCGCCAGCAACCAAGATTCGGACTTCACAGATACGCAGTATTTT
TRBD1 | TRBJ1-4 | - | TRBV3-1/TRBV3-2 | CASSHLQGVTNEKLFF | TGTGCCAGCAGCCACCTACAGGGGGTTACTAATGAAAAACTGTTTTTT
- | TRBJ2-1 | - | TRBV30 | CAWSVSEYNEQFF | TGTGCCTGGAGTGTCTCAGAATACAATGAGCAGTTCTTC
- | TRBJ1-6 | - | TRBV4-2 | CASSQDYARASPLHF | TGTGCCAGCAGCCAAGACTACGCCAGGGCTTCACCCCTCCACTTT
- | TRBJ2-7 | - | TRBV2 | CASSRSSNQGDEQYF | TGTGCCAGCAGCCGCAGTTCAAACCAGGGCGACGAGCAGTACTTC
- | TRBJ2-5 | - | TRBV7-2 | CASSLEPGVQETQYF | TGTGCCAGCAGCTTAGAACCGGGGGTGCAAGAGACCCAGTACTTC
- | TRBJ1-2 | - | TRBV6-2/TRBV6-3 | CASSFRGGSHGYTF | TGTGCCAGCAGTTTCCGCGGGGGTTCACATGGCTACACCTTC
- | TRBJ1-1 | few | TRBV19 | CASQQTRNTEAFF | TGTGCCTCTCAACAGACAAGGAACACTGAAGCTTTCTTT
- | TRBJ2-4 | - | TRBV7-9 | CASTPTFPGGLAKNIQYF | TGTGCCAGCACCCCAACCTTTCCCGGAGGGCTGGCCAAAAACATTCAGTACTTC
- | TRBJ2-4 | - | TRBV11-2 | CASSPGFGEYIQYF | TGTGCCAGCAGCCCGGGGTTTGGGGAGTACATTCAGTACTTC
- | TRBJ1-2 | - | TRBV6-5 | CASKSRGRDYGYTF | TGTGCCAGCAAATCTAGGGGAAGGGACTATGGCTACACCTTC
TRBD1 | TRBJ1-1 | - | TRBV18 | CASSPDTGGRAEAFF | TGTGCCAGCTCACCAGATACAGGGGGCAGGGCTGAAGCTTTCTTT
- | TRBJ1-2 | - | TRBV10-3 | CAISEGGAFNYGYTF | TGTGCCATCAGTGAAGGGGGGGCCTTTAACTATGGCTACACCTTC
- | TRBJ1-4 | - | TRBV5-1 | CASRTEDEKLFF | TGCGCCAGCCGGACAGAAGATGAAAAACTGTTTTTT
- | TRBJ2-1 | - | TRBV18 | CASSPQGTRPGGYEQFF | TGTGCCAGCTCACCTCAGGGCACTAGACCGGGGGGCTATGAGCAGTTCTTC
TRBD1 | TRBJ1-5 | - | TRBV28 | CASSLVLTGNQPQHF | TGTGCCAGCAGTTTAGTTTTGACAGGGAATCAGCCCCAGCATTTT
- | TRBJ1-1 | - | TRBV6-5 | CASSYARGPEAFF | TGTGCCAGCAGTTATGCAAGGGGCCCTGAAGCTTTCTTT
- | TRBJ2-7 | - | TRBV3-1/TRBV3-2 | CASSPPSTKCYFYEQYF | TGTGCCAGCAGCCCCCCATCCACTAAATGTTATTTCTACGAGCAGTACTTC
- | TRBJ1-6 | - | TRBV3-1/TRBV3-2 | CASSQVGGVTYNSPLHF | TGTGCCAGCAGCCAAGTTGGGGGGGTGACCTATAATTCACCCCTCCACTTT
- | TRBJ2-1 | once | TRBV21-1 | CASSISGLAGGRVSHNEQFF | TGTGCCAGCAGCATATCGGGACTAGCGGGGGGGCGCGTTTCCCACAATGAGCAGTTCTTC
TRBD1 | TRBJ2-5 | - | TRBV4-2 | CASSQDGQGARETQYF | TGTGCCAGCAGCCAAGACGGGCAGGGGGCACGGGAGACCCAGTACTTC
TRBD1 | TRBJ2-1 | - | TRBV6-2/TRBV6-3 | CASSSPGGESYNEQFF | TGTGCCAGCAGCTCCCCAGGGGGCGAATCCTACAATGAGCAGTTCTTC
- | TRBJ2-1 | - | TRBV7-9 | CASSLGTPNHRSYNEQFF | TGTGCCAGCAGCTTAGGGACACCGAACCACCGCTCCTACAATGAGCAGTTCTTC
- | TRBJ2-3 | - | TRBV19 | CASSIVPGAADTQYF | TGTGCCAGTAGTATAGTACCAGGGGCTGCAGATACGCAGTATTTT
- | TRBJ2-3 | - | TRBV7-9 | CASSPGEGGSTDTQYF | TGTGCCAGCAGCCCAGGGGAGGGGGGGAGCACAGATACGCAGTATTTT
- | TRBJ2-1 | - | TRBV7-8 | CASSLLADFDNEQFF | TGTGCCAGCAGCTTATTAGCGGATTTCGACAATGAGCAGTTCTTC
TRBD2 | TRBJ2-3 | - | TRBV5-4 | CASSLSGTSGRAGTDTQYF | TGTGCCAGCAGCTTATCCGGGACTAGCGGGAGGGCAGGCACAGATACGCAGTATTTT
TRBD2 | TRBJ2-1 | - | TRBV7-9 | CASSLAPGGSGSMHEQFF | TGTGCCAGCAGCTTAGCCCCTGGGGGTAGCGGGAGTATGCATGAGCAGTTCTTC
- | TRBJ2-5 | - | TRBV28 | CASSPLGEQETQYF | TGTGCCAGCAGTCCCCTAGGAGAGCAAGAGACCCAGTACTTC
TRBD1 | TRBJ2-5 | - | TRBV18 | CASSRGQGLETQYF | TGTGCCAGCTCACGGGGACAGGGTCTGGAGACCCAGTACTTC
- | TRBJ2-7 | - | TRBV28 | CASSLGGAGGFYEQYF | TGTGCCAGCAGTTTAGGTGGGGCAGGGGGGTTCTACGAGCAGTACTTC
TRBD2 | TRBJ2-3 | - | TRBV9 | CASSEGGGLFDTDTQYF | TGTGCCAGCAGCGAGGGCGGGGGACTCTTTGACACAGATACGCAGTATTTT
- | TRBJ2-7 | - | TRBV3-1/TRBV3-2 | CASSSRTNEQYF | TGTGCCAGCAGCTCGCGGACAAACGAGCAGTACTTC
TRBD2 | TRBJ2-1 | few | TRBV18 | CASSLYQTSGRGNEQFF | TGTGCCAGCTCACTCTATCAGACTAGCGGGAGGGGCAATGAGCAGTTCTTC
- | TRBJ1-2 | - | TRBV28 | CASNFRGNGYTF | TGTGCCAGCAACTTCCGGGGTAATGGCTACACCTTC
TRBD1 | TRBJ1-1 | - | TRBV12-3/TRBV12-4 | CASSQQGAREAFF | TGTGCCAGCAGCCAGCAGGGGGCAAGGGAGGCTTTCTTT
- | TRBJ2-5 | - | TRBV29-1 | CSVNSGAVWVAAPRETQYF | TGCAGCGTCAACAGCGGCGCCGTCTGGGTAGCGGCCCCCCGGGAGACCCAGTACTTC